This T cell receptor beta chain was sequenced during a study of shared clonotypes between healthy human individuals. Notes on the study in general: The sole specimen, blood, was sampled, and tissue repertoires likely differ. The study drew on few donors, limiting represented genetic and exposure-history diversity. Among donors, sharing of clonotypes was expected to be affected by sequencing depth.

As concerns this clone: Its specificity is unknown.

The J segment lost 2 bases and the V segment lost 4 bases, leaving 5 bases of the junction unmatched. Germline V gene data show CDR1 as KGHSH and CDR2 as LQKENI. CDR3 length: 15 amino acids. Under the authors' procedure: ImmunoSEQ sequences covered only the junction and lacked quality scores; filtering therefore differed. The repertoire was sequenced with immunoSEQ multiplex PCR; TCRdb's copy has only in-frame clones and lacks some. The D gene and trimming were derived from the DNA, and the V and J assignments and clone size from that table. The top ten hold approximately 12% of the sample, which has about half a million clones, less than 80% seen once.

This rearrangement joins TRBV18 to TRBJ2-3; 8 bases agree with TRBD1. The sequence was obtained from a woman in her thirties or forties in good health. Some clones in this sample may be carry-over from other donors' samples. The sequenced sample was PBMCs. The CDR3: CASSHRDRTTDTQYF. The DNA of the CDR3 is TGTGCCAGCTCACACCGGGACAGGACCACAGATACGCAGTATTTT.